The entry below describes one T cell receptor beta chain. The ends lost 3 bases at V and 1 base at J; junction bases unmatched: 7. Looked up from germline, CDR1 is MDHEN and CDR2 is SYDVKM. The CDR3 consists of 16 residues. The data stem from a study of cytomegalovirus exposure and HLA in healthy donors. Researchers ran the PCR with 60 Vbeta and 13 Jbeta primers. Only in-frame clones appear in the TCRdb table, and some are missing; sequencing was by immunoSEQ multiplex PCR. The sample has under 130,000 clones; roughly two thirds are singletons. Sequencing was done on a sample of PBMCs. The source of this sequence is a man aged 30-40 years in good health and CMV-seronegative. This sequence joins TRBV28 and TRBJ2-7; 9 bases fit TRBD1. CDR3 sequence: CASSLPSGQGSYEQYF. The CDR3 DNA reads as TGTGCCAGCAGTTTGCCCTCCGGACAGGGGTCCTACGAGCAGTACTTC.